This TCR beta chain was profiled in a study of T cell responses to AZD1222 COVID-19 vaccine. About the research overall: Second doses at about 4 or about 12 weeks were pooled. The study, taken as a whole, reports: Females outnumbered males among donors, who were mostly white British; clonal diversity was possibly underestimated. Repertoires were sampled only after the peak T cell response. Of spike-specific TCRs, nearly half reportedly target regions left unmutated in variants.

Sequencing used immunoSEQ multiplex PCR; TCRdb keeps in-frame clones, though not all of them. The sample lists approximately 30,000 clones; around four fifths were seen once. Of note for this clone: Antigen unknown.

V was clipped by 3 bases and J by 5 bases; unmatched bases: 9. Per the germline V gene, CDR1 is DFQATT and CDR2 is SNEGSKA (reference sequence). The CDR3 extends over 14 amino acids. The chain uses TRBV20-1 and TRBJ2-7; TRBD1 agrees at 8 bases. Material: peripheral blood, obtained on day 0 of AZD1222 vaccination. This TCR was sampled from an adult in good health. CDR3 loop: CSASRDRSLDEQYF. For the CDR3, the DNA is TGCAGTGCTAGTCGGGACAGGTCTCTCGACGAGCAGTACTTC.